A selection of T cell receptor beta chains follows, all from one sample in a study of T cell responses to AZD1222 COVID-19 vaccine. TCRdb's copy holds only in-frame clones and misses some; the assay was immunoSEQ multiplex PCR. The sample comprises roughly 140,000 clones, approximately 87% of which are singletons, and about 9.8% rests with the top ten. The sequencing used peripheral blood, collected 28 days after the second AZD1222 dose. The receptor source for this set is an adult who received the AZD1222 COVID-19 vaccine. Each CDR3 is given with its conserved first and last residue. The order of the fields is CDR3 DNA, CDR3 protein, D gene, V gene, J gene, clone size. D genes are given only for firm matches. Clone sizes are given selectively: once, few, many, or a class where the clone is expanded.

CDR3 DNA: TGTGCCAGCAGCCCTCGACAGGGGTACAATTCACCCCTCCACTTT
CDR3 protein: CASSPRQGYNSPLHF
D gene: TRBD1
V gene: TRBV3-1/TRBV3-2
J gene: TRBJ1-6
clone size: NA

CDR3 DNA: TGTGCCAGCAGCACCGGGACTAGCGGGACCTACGAGCAGTACTTC
CDR3 protein: CASSTGTSGTYEQYF
D gene: TRBD2
V gene: TRBV9
J gene: TRBJ2-7
clone size: NA

CDR3 DNA: TGCGCCAGCAGCTTCAGCGGGGGGAACACCGGGGAGCTGTTTTTT
CDR3 protein: CASSFSGGNTGELFF
D gene: TRBD2
V gene: TRBV5-1
J gene: TRBJ2-2
clone size: NA

CDR3 DNA: TGTGCCAGCAGCCAAGGTGGAGCGGGAGTTCACGAGCAGTACTTC
CDR3 protein: CASSQGGAGVHEQYF
D gene: TRBD2
V gene: TRBV3-1/TRBV3-2
J gene: TRBJ2-7
clone size: NA

CDR3 DNA: TGTGCCAGCACTTGGGGGCGGGAGGGATTCGTCAGTGAGCAGTTCTTC
CDR3 protein: CASTWGREGFVSEQFF
D gene: TRBD2
V gene: TRBV28
J gene: TRBJ2-1
clone size: NA

CDR3 DNA: TGCGCCAGCAGCTTGGTGAATAGCGGGAGCACAGATACGCAGTATTTT
CDR3 protein: CASSLVNSGSTDTQYF
D gene: TRBD2
V gene: TRBV5-1
J gene: TRBJ2-3
clone size: NA

CDR3 DNA: TGTGCCAGCAGTTACACGATCTCTGATTACTTTAGCGGGACCACCTACGAGCAGTACTTC
CDR3 protein: CASSYTISDYFSGTTYEQYF
D gene: TRBD2
V gene: TRBV6-2/TRBV6-3
J gene: TRBJ2-7
clone size: NA

CDR3 DNA: TGTGCCAGCAGTTACCTCACAGGGACCGGGGCCAACGTCCTGACTTTC
CDR3 protein: CASSYLTGTGANVLTF
D gene: NA
V gene: TRBV6-6
J gene: TRBJ2-6
clone size: NA

CDR3 DNA: TGTGCCAGCAGCGTATCCCGCACAGATACGCAGTATTTT
CDR3 protein: CASSVSRTDTQYF
D gene: NA
V gene: TRBV9
J gene: TRBJ2-3
clone size: NA

CDR3 DNA: TGTGCCAGCAGAGGACACTTGAACACTGAAGCTTTCTTT
CDR3 protein: CASRGHLNTEAFF
D gene: NA
V gene: TRBV6-5
J gene: TRBJ1-1
clone size: NA

CDR3 DNA: TGTGCCAGCAGTTTGCTGGTGGGCACCTACGAGCAGTACTTC
CDR3 protein: CASSLLVGTYEQYF
D gene: NA
V gene: TRBV28
J gene: TRBJ2-7
clone size: NA

CDR3 DNA: TGTGCCAGCAGTTTATCGGGAGGGACAGCCACTGAAGCTTTCTTT
CDR3 protein: CASSLSGGTATEAFF
D gene: TRBD1
V gene: TRBV28
J gene: TRBJ1-1
clone size: NA

CDR3 DNA: TGTGCCAGCTCCCCCACTCGGGGGGCCCCCACAGATACGCAGTATTTT
CDR3 protein: CASSPTRGAPTDTQYF
D gene: NA
V gene: TRBV18
J gene: TRBJ2-3
clone size: NA

CDR3 DNA: TGTGCCAGCAGTAAGCCCGTATATGGCTACACCTTC
CDR3 protein: CASSKPVYGYTF
D gene: NA
V gene: TRBV28
J gene: TRBJ1-2
clone size: NA

CDR3 DNA: TGTGCCAGCACCCTTGGCGGGGGACGTAGCAATCAGCCCCAGCATTTT
CDR3 protein: CASTLGGGRSNQPQHF
D gene: NA
V gene: TRBV28
J gene: TRBJ1-5
clone size: NA

CDR3 DNA: TGTGCCACCTTAGCTAGGGAGGGGAGCAATCAGCCCCAGCATTTT
CDR3 protein: CATLAREGSNQPQHF
D gene: NA
V gene: TRBV15
J gene: TRBJ1-5
clone size: once

CDR3 DNA: TGTGCCAGCAGCTCCCGGGAGGGAGGCACAGATACGCAGTATTTT
CDR3 protein: CASSSREGGTDTQYF
D gene: NA
V gene: TRBV21-1
J gene: TRBJ2-3
clone size: NA

CDR3 DNA: TGCAGCGTTTCCAGGGGGACCTCCTACGAGCAGTACTTC
CDR3 protein: CSVSRGTSYEQYF
D gene: TRBD1
V gene: TRBV29-1
J gene: TRBJ2-7
clone size: NA

CDR3 DNA: TGTGCCTGCCAAAGCGGGAGGGTCTTGGAGCAGTACTTC
CDR3 protein: CACQSGRVLEQYF
D gene: TRBD2
V gene: TRBV2
J gene: TRBJ2-7
clone size: once

CDR3 DNA: TGTGCCAGCGGAACTAGCACAGATACGCAGTATTTT
CDR3 protein: CASGTSTDTQYF
D gene: NA
V gene: TRBV11-1
J gene: TRBJ2-3
clone size: NA

CDR3 DNA: TGTGCCAGCAGCCAAGCTTGGCGGCCGAGCTCCTACAATGAGCAGTTCTTC
CDR3 protein: CASSQAWRPSSYNEQFF
D gene: NA
V gene: TRBV3-1/TRBV3-2
J gene: TRBJ2-1
clone size: NA

CDR3 DNA: TGTGCCAGCAGTCCTCGGGGAGGGACAGGGGCCACTGAAGCTTTCTTT
CDR3 protein: CASSPRGGTGATEAFF
D gene: TRBD1
V gene: TRBV28
J gene: TRBJ1-1
clone size: few

CDR3 DNA: TGTGCCAGCAGTATTGACCTCGAGGCCTATGGCTACACCTTC
CDR3 protein: CASSIDLEAYGYTF
D gene: NA
V gene: TRBV5-4
J gene: TRBJ1-2
clone size: NA

CDR3 DNA: TGTGCCAGCAGCTTTACAGGGAGTGGTGGCTACACCTTC
CDR3 protein: CASSFTGSGGYTF
D gene: NA
V gene: TRBV5-4
J gene: TRBJ1-2
clone size: NA

CDR3 DNA: TGTGCCAGCAGCCTAGCGGGAGCATACGAGCAGTACTTC
CDR3 protein: CASSLAGAYEQYF
D gene: TRBD2
V gene: TRBV6-6
J gene: TRBJ2-7
clone size: NA

CDR3 DNA: TGTGCCAGCATTTTGTCAGGGGGCCTCGGCGAGCAGTACTTC
CDR3 protein: CASILSGGLGEQYF
D gene: TRBD1
V gene: TRBV28
J gene: TRBJ2-7
clone size: NA

CDR3 DNA: TGTGCCACCAGCATCAGCTACACAGATACGCAGTATTTT
CDR3 protein: CATSISYTDTQYF
D gene: NA
V gene: TRBV19
J gene: TRBJ2-3
clone size: NA

CDR3 DNA: TGTGCCAGCAGTACCACGGGGTCCCCCTACGAGCAGTACTTC
CDR3 protein: CASSTTGSPYEQYF
D gene: NA
V gene: TRBV5-4
J gene: TRBJ2-7
clone size: NA

CDR3 DNA: TGTGCCAGTAGTATAACAGGGTCGAAGGAGTTCTTC
CDR3 protein: CASSITGSKEFF
D gene: NA
V gene: TRBV19
J gene: TRBJ2-1
clone size: NA

CDR3 DNA: TGTGCCAGCACCTCAGGACCCTACGAGCAGTACTTC
CDR3 protein: CASTSGPYEQYF
D gene: NA
V gene: TRBV28
J gene: TRBJ2-7
clone size: NA

CDR3 DNA: TGTGCCAGTAGTATCGGAGGGGCGGCCAAAAACATTCAGTACTTC
CDR3 protein: CASSIGGAAKNIQYF
D gene: NA
V gene: TRBV19
J gene: TRBJ2-4
clone size: NA

CDR3 DNA: TGTGCCAGCAGTAATCCTCCGGGACTAGCGGGTCTCGGGGTGGCCAAAAACATTCAGTACTTC
CDR3 protein: CASSNPPGLAGLGVAKNIQYF
D gene: TRBD2
V gene: TRBV27
J gene: TRBJ2-4
clone size: NA

CDR3 DNA: TGTGCCAGCTCACCCCCGGGACACCGCTACGAGCAGTACTTC
CDR3 protein: CASSPPGHRYEQYF
D gene: NA
V gene: TRBV18
J gene: TRBJ2-7
clone size: NA

CDR3 DNA: TGTGCCAGCAGCCCACTAGCGGGAGGGATAGAGACCCAGTACTTC
CDR3 protein: CASSPLAGGIETQYF
D gene: TRBD2
V gene: TRBV7-3
J gene: TRBJ2-5
clone size: NA

CDR3 DNA: TGTGCCAGCAGCCCACAATTGGGGCGGTCCGCCGGGGAGCTGTTTTTT
CDR3 protein: CASSPQLGRSAGELFF
D gene: NA
V gene: TRBV7-2
J gene: TRBJ2-2
clone size: NA

CDR3 DNA: TGTGCCAGCAGCCTCCGGGACTTTAAAGGGGAGACCCAGTACTTC
CDR3 protein: CASSLRDFKGETQYF
D gene: NA
V gene: TRBV6-5
J gene: TRBJ2-5
clone size: NA

CDR3 DNA: TGTGCCAGCAGCCCTCGACAGGGGAACTACGAGCAGTACTTC
CDR3 protein: CASSPRQGNYEQYF
D gene: TRBD1
V gene: TRBV3-1/TRBV3-2
J gene: TRBJ2-7
clone size: NA

CDR3 DNA: TGCGCCAGCAGCCAAGATTTGGGACTTCACACAGATACGCAGTATTTT
CDR3 protein: CASSQDLGLHTDTQYF
D gene: NA
V gene: TRBV4-1
J gene: TRBJ2-3
clone size: NA

CDR3 DNA: TGTGCCAGTAGTAACCGGGGCTATGGCTACACCTTC
CDR3 protein: CASSNRGYGYTF
D gene: NA
V gene: TRBV19
J gene: TRBJ1-2
clone size: once

CDR3 DNA: TGTGCCAGCAGCCCGCCGGGTAGGGACGAGCAGTACTTC
CDR3 protein: CASSPPGRDEQYF
D gene: NA
V gene: TRBV7-8
J gene: TRBJ2-7
clone size: few

CDR3 DNA: TGCGCCAGCAGCTCGGGACTAGCGGGAAGCACAGATACGCAGTATTTT
CDR3 protein: CASSSGLAGSTDTQYF
D gene: TRBD2
V gene: TRBV5-1
J gene: TRBJ2-3
clone size: NA

CDR3 DNA: TGTGCCACCAGGGGGACAGGGGGCCCTAATCAGCCCCAGCATTTT
CDR3 protein: CATRGTGGPNQPQHF
D gene: TRBD1
V gene: TRBV24-1
J gene: TRBJ1-5
clone size: NA

CDR3 DNA: TGTGCCAGCTCACCACTCGATGGGGAAGGGACCCAGTACTTC
CDR3 protein: CASSPLDGEGTQYF
D gene: NA
V gene: TRBV18
J gene: TRBJ2-5
clone size: NA

CDR3 DNA: TGTGCCAGTAGTATAGTGGGGACGGTCGTCAATGGCTACACCTTC
CDR3 protein: CASSIVGTVVNGYTF
D gene: NA
V gene: TRBV19
J gene: TRBJ1-2
clone size: NA

CDR3 DNA: TGTGCCAGCAGTTCCGCGGGACAGCGGACAGAGACCCAGTACTTC
CDR3 protein: CASSSAGQRTETQYF
D gene: NA
V gene: TRBV27
J gene: TRBJ2-5
clone size: NA

CDR3 DNA: TGTGCCAGCTCACACAAAGAGTCACCGGGACCAGCGGGCAATCAGCCCCAGCATTTT
CDR3 protein: CASSHKESPGPAGNQPQHF
D gene: NA
V gene: TRBV18
J gene: TRBJ1-5
clone size: NA

CDR3 DNA: TGTGCCAGCAGCTTGGGAGCATTCGGCACCGGGGAGCTGTTTTTT
CDR3 protein: CASSLGAFGTGELFF
D gene: NA
V gene: TRBV7-3
J gene: TRBJ2-2
clone size: NA

CDR3 DNA: TGTGCCAGCAGTTTAATTCCGGCTCCTGAAGCTTTCTTT
CDR3 protein: CASSLIPAPEAFF
D gene: NA
V gene: TRBV12-3/TRBV12-4
J gene: TRBJ1-1
clone size: NA

CDR3 DNA: TGTGCCATCAGTGACGGACTAGCGGGGGGGAAAAAGACCCAGTACTTC
CDR3 protein: CAISDGLAGGKKTQYF
D gene: TRBD2
V gene: TRBV10-3
J gene: TRBJ2-5
clone size: once

CDR3 DNA: TGTGCCAGTAGTATCTCCGTGAACACTGAAGCTTTCTTT
CDR3 protein: CASSISVNTEAFF
D gene: NA
V gene: TRBV19
J gene: TRBJ1-1
clone size: NA

CDR3 DNA: TGTGCCAGCAGCCAAGTAATGGCAAGCACAGATACGCAGTATTTT
CDR3 protein: CASSQVMASTDTQYF
D gene: NA
V gene: TRBV3-1/TRBV3-2
J gene: TRBJ2-3
clone size: few

CDR3 DNA: TGCGCCAGCAGCTTGGAAGGGACTAATCAGCCCCAGCATTTT
CDR3 protein: CASSLEGTNQPQHF
D gene: NA
V gene: TRBV5-1
J gene: TRBJ1-5
clone size: few